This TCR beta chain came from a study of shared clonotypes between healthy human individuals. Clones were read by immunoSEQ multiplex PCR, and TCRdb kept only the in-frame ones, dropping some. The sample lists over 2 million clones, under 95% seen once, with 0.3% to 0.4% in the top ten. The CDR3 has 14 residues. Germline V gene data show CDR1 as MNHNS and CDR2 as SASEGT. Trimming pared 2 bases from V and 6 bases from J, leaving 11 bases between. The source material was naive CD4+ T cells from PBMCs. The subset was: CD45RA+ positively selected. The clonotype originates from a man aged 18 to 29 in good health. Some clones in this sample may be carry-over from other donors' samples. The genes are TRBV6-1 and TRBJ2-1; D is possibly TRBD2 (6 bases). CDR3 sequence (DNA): TGTGCCAGCAGTGAACAGAGACTAGGCAATGAGCAGTTCTTC. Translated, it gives CASSEQRLGNEQFF.